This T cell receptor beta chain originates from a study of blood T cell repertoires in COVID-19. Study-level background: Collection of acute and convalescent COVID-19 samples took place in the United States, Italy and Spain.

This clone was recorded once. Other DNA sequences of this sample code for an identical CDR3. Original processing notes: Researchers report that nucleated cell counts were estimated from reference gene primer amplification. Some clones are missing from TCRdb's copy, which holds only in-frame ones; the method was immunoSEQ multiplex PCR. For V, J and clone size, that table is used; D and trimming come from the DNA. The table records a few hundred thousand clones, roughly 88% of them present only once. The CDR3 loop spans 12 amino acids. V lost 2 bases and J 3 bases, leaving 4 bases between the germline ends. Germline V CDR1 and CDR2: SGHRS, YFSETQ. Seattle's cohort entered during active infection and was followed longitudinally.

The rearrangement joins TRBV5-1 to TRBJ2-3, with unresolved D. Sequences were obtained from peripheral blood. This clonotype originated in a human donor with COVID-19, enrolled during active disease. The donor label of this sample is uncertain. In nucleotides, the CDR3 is TGCGCCAGCAGCTTCGGGACAGATACGCAGTATTTT. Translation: CASSFGTDTQYF.